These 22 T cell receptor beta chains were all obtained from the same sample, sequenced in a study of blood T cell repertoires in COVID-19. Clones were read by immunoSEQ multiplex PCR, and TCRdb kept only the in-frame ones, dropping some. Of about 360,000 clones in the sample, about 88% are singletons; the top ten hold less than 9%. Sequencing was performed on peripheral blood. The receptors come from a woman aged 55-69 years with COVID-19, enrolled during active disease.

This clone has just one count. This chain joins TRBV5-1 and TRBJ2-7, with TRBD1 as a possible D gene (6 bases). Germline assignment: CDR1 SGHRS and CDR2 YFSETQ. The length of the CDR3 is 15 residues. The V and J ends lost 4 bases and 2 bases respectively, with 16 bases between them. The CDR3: CASSPRQATPYEQYF. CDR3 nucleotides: TGCGCCAGCAGCCCCAGACAGGCAACCCCCTACGAGCAGTACTTC.

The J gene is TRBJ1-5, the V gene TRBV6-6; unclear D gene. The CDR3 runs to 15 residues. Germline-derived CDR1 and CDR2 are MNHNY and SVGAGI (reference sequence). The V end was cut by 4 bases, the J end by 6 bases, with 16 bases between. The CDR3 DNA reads TGTGCCAGCAGTTCCACAGAGGGAGGCTTTCAGCCCCAGCATTTT. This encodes CASSSTEGGFQPQHF.

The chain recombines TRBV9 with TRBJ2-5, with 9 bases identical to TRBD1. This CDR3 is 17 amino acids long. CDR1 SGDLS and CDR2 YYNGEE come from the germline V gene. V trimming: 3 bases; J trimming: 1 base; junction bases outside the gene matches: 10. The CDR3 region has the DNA TGTGCCAGCAGCGCCGGGACAGGGAACTTTTTCCAAGAGACCCAGTACTTC. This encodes CASSAGTGNFFQETQYF.

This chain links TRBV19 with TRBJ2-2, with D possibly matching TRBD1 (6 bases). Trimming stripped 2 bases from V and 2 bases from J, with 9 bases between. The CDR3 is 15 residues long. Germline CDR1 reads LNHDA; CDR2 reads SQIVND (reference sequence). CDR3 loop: CASSILGTNTGELFF. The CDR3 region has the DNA TGTGCCAGTAGTATATTAGGGACAAACACCGGGGAGCTGTTTTTT.

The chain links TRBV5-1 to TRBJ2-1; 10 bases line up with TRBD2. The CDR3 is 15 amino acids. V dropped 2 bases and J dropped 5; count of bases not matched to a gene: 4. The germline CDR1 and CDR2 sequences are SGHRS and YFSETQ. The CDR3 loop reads CASSFLAGGNNEQFF. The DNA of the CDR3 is TGCGCCAGCAGCTTTTTAGCGGGGGGTAACAATGAGCAGTTCTTC.

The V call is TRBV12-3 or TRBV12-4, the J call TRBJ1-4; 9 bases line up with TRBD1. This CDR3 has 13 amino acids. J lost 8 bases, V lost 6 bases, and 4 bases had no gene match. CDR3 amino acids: CASRRTGEEKLFF. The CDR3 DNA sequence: TGTGCCAGCAGGAGGACAGGGGAGGAAAAACTGTTTTTT.

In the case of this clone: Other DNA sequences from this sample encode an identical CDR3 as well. CDR3 residues: CASSISGYGYTF. The CDR3 nucleotides read TGTGCCAGTAGTATTTCGGGATATGGCTACACCTTC. The J gene is TRBJ1-2, the V gene TRBV19; D is uncertain. The CDR3 length is 12 residues. Trimming removed 3 bases from V and 5 bases from J, with 7 bases in between. Germline values: CDR1 LNHDA, CDR2 SQIVND (reference sequence).

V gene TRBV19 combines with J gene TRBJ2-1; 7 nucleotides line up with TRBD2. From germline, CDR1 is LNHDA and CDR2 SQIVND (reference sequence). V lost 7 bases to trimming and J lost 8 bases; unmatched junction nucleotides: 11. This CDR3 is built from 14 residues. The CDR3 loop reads CASTPGLLNHEQFF. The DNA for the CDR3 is TGTGCCAGTACTCCGGGACTACTCAACCATGAGCAGTTCTTC.

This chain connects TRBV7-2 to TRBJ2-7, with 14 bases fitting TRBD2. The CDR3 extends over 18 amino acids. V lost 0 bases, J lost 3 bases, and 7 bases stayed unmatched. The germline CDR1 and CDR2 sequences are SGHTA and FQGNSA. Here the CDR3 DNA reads TGTGCCAGCAGCTTAGCCCGGGGTGGACTAGCGGGGGGCTACGAGCAGTACTTC. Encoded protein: CASSLARGGLAGGYEQYF.

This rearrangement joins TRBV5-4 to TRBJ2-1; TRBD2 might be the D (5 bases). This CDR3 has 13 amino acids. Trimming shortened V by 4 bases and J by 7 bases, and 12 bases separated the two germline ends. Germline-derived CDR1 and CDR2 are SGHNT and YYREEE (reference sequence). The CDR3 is CASSHDGVNEQFF. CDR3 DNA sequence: TGTGCCAGCAGCCATGACGGGGTGAATGAGCAGTTCTTC.

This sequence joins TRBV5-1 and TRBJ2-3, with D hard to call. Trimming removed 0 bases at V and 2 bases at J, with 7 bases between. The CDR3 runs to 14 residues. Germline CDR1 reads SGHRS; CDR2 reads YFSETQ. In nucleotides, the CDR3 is TGCGCCAGCAGCTTGGGACTCAACACAGATACGCAGTATTTT. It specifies CASSLGLNTDTQYF.

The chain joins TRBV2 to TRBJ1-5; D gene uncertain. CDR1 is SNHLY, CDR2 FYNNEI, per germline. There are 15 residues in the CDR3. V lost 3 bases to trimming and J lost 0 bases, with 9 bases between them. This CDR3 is CASSDSEHSNQPQHF. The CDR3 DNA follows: TGTGCCAGCAGTGATTCAGAACATAGCAATCAGCCCCAGCATTTT.

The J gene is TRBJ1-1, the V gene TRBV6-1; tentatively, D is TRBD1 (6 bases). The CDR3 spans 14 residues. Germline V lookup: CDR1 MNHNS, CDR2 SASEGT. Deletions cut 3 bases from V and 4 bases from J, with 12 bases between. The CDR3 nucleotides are TGTGCCAGCAGTGAGGCGGGGGCTTTCACTGAAGCTTTCTTT. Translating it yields CASSEAGAFTEAFF.

The CDR3 DNA follows: TGTGCCAGCAGCTTATATACTACTGTAGAGACCCAGTACTTC. Its protein product is CASSLYTTVETQYF. This chain joins TRBV7-9 and TRBJ2-5; D unclear. There are 14 residues in the CDR3. Germline V gene lookup returns CDR1 SEHNR and CDR2 FQNEAQ (reference sequence). Trimming removed 2 bases at V and 4 bases at J, with 11 bases between.

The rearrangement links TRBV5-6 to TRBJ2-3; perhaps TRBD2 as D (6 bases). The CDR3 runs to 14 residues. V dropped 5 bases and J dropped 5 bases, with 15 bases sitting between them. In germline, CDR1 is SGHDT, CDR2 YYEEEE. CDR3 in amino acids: CASSFGTVGDTQYF. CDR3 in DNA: TGTGCCAGCAGTTTCGGGACTGTCGGAGATACGCAGTATTTT.

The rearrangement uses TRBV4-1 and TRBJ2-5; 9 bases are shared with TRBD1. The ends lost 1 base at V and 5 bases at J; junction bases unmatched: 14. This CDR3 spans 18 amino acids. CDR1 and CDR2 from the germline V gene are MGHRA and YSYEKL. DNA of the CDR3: TGCGCCAGCAGCCAAGGAATTCGATCACAGGGGGCTGGGGAGACCCAGTACTTC. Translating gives CASSQGIRSQGAGETQYF.

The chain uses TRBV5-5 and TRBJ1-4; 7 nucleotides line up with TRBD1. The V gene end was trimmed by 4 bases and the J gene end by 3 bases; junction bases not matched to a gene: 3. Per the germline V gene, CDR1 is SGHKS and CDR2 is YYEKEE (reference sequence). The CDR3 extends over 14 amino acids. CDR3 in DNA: TGTGCCAGCAGCACGGGACAGCCTAATGAAAAACTGTTTTTT. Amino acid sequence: CASSTGQPNEKLFF.

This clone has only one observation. The CDR3 DNA reads as TGTGCCAGCAGCCAGCCAGGGAGGTCAGAGACCCAGTACTTC. Translation: CASSQPGRSETQYF. The chain has TRBV9 and TRBJ2-5; TRBD2 might be the D (6 bases). CDR1 is SGDLS, CDR2 YYNGEE, per germline. V lost 4 bases to trimming and J lost 4 bases, with 14 bases between them. This CDR3 comprises 14 residues.

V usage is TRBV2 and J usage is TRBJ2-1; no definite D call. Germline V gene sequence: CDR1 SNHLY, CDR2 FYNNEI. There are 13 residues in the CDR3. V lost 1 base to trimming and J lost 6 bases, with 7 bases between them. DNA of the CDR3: TGTGCCAGCAGTGAAGACTTCTCCAATGAGCAGTTCTTC. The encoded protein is CASSEDFSNEQFF.

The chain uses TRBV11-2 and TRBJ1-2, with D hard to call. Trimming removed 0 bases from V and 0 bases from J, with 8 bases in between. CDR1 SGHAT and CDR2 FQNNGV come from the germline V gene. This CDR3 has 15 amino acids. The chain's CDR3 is CASSLESLPNYGYTF. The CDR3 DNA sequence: TGTGCCAGCAGCTTAGAGAGCCTTCCTAACTATGGCTACACCTTC. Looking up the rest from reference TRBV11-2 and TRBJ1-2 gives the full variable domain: EAGVAQSPRYKIIEKRQSVAFWCNPISGHATLYWYQQILGQGPKLLIQFQNNGVVDDSQLPKDRFSAERLKGVDSTLKIQPAKLEDSAVYLCASSLESLPNYGYTFGSGTRLTVV.

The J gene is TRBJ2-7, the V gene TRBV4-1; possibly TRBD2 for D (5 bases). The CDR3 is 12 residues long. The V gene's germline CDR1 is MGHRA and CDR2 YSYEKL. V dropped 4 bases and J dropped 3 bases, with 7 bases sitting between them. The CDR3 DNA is TGCGCCAGCAGCCGTACTAGCTACGAGCAGTACTTC. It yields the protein CASSRTSYEQYF.

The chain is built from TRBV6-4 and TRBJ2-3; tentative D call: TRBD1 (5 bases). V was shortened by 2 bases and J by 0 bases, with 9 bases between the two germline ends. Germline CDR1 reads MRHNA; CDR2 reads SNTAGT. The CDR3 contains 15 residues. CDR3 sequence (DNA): TGTGCCAGCAGTGACCTTGGGGCAAGCACAGATACGCAGTATTTT. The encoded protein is CASSDLGASTDTQYF.